This entry concerns a single T cell receptor (beta chain). A junction end diverges from the germline sequence, so it may reflect a read error. Germline CDR1 reads WNHNN; CDR2 reads SYGVQD (reference sequence). The CDR3 spans 15 residues. TCRdb itself ran the PCR reads through MiXCR, one entry per CDR3 protein. The table shows some 320,000 distinct CDR3 sequences, with about a fifth occurring only once. The sample belongs to a study of molecular identifiers for immune sequencing clone quantification. The rearrangement links TRBV10-1 to TRBJ2-7, with D perhaps TRBD2 (6 bases). The sample was naive CD8+ T cells from blood, with Jurkat cell RNA spiked in. Subset denoted: FACS-sorted CD8+CD4-CCR7+CD45RA+ naive T cells. This clonotype was obtained from a human donor in good health. Some libraries in this study had Jurkat cell RNA spiked in. As DNA, the CDR3 is TGCGCCAGCAGTGAAGGTTGGGGACTCTCCTACGGGCAGTACTTC. This codes for CASSEGWGLSYGQYF.